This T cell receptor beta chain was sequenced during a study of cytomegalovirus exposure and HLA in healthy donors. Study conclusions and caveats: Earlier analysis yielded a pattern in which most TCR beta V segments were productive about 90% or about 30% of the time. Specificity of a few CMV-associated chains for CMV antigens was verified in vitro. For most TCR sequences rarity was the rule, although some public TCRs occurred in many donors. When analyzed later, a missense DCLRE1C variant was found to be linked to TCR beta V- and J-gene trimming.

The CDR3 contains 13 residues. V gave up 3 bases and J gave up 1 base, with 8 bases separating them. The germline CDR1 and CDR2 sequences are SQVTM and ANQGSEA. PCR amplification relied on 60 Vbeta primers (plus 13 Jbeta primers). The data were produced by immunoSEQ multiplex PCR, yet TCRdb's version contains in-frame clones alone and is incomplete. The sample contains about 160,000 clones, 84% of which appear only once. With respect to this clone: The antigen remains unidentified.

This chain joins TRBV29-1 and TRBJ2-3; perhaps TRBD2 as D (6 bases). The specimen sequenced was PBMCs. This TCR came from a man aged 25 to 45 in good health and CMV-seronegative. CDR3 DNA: TGCAGCGTTGACCGCGGGGGCACAGATACGCAGTATTTT. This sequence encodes CSVDRGGTDTQYF.